These T cell receptor beta chains were read from a single sample in a study of OX40 agonist ivuxolimab in advanced cancers. TCRdb's copy holds only in-frame clones and misses some; the assay was immunoSEQ multiplex PCR. The data contain some 63,000 clones, about 90% of them seen just once; the ten biggest clones take up 5% to 6%. This material consisted of CD4+ or CD8+ T cells sorted from blood, taken in a trial of the OX40 agonist ivuxolimab. Receptors were obtained from an adult with an advanced solid tumor such as melanoma, head and neck, liver or kidney cancer. Both conserved end residues are part of each CDR3. Fields, in order: clone size, V gene, D gene, J gene, CDR3 protein, CDR3 DNA. A D gene is named only where the DNA matches it firmly. The listing skips clone size in some rows; elsewhere it reads once, few, many or a size class.

size: -
V: TRBV5-1
D: -
J: TRBJ2-3
CDR3: CASRLDTDTQYF
DNA: TGCGCCAGCAGACTTGACACAGATACGCAGTATTTT

size: -
V: TRBV5-1
D: -
J: TRBJ1-2
CDR3: CASSFDINYGYTF
DNA: TGCGCCAGCAGCTTCGACATTAACTATGGCTACACCTTC

size: -
V: TRBV7-9
D: -
J: TRBJ1-3
CDR3: CASSLAPSAGVVNTIYF
DNA: TGTGCCAGCAGCTTAGCGCCCTCAGCAGGAGTAGTAAACACCATATATTTT

size: -
V: TRBV28
D: TRBD2
J: TRBJ2-7
CDR3: CATRLAGGSEQYF
DNA: TGTGCCACCCGACTAGCGGGAGGGTCTGAGCAGTACTTC

size: -
V: TRBV7-3
D: -
J: TRBJ2-2
CDR3: CASSLTGESTGELFF
DNA: TGTGCCAGCAGCTTAACCGGCGAATCAACCGGGGAGCTGTTTTTT

size: -
V: TRBV5-6
D: -
J: TRBJ1-3
CDR3: CASSAYRYSFSGNTIYF
DNA: TGTGCCAGCAGCGCCTACCGCTACAGTTTCTCTGGAAACACCATATATTTT

size: -
V: TRBV6-1
D: -
J: TRBJ1-1
CDR3: CASSNPGTSGTEAFF
DNA: TGTGCCAGCAGTAACCCGGGGACATCGGGGACTGAAGCTTTCTTT

size: -
V: TRBV2
D: -
J: TRBJ1-6
CDR3: CASKRGKSPLHF
DNA: TGTGCCAGCAAGAGGGGGAAGTCACCCCTCCACTTT

size: -
V: TRBV29-1
D: -
J: TRBJ2-1
CDR3: CSVAGTSIGQFF
DNA: TGCAGCGTTGCCGGGACCTCAATCGGGCAGTTCTTC

size: -
V: TRBV4-2
D: TRBD2
J: TRBJ2-1
CDR3: CASSTGSSGRRNEQFF
DNA: TGTGCCAGCAGTACTGGGTCTAGCGGGAGGAGGAATGAGCAGTTCTTC

size: few
V: TRBV10-3
D: -
J: TRBJ1-6
CDR3: CAISESRGRSPLHF
DNA: TGTGCCATCAGTGAGTCGAGGGGCCGTTCACCCCTCCACTTT

size: -
V: TRBV4-3
D: -
J: TRBJ1-2
CDR3: CASSHDGRDYGYTF
DNA: TGCGCCAGCAGCCACGATGGCAGGGACTATGGCTACACCTTC

size: once
V: TRBV9
D: -
J: TRBJ2-3
CDR3: CASSLGGTTDTQYF
DNA: TGTGCCAGCAGCCTAGGGGGTACCACAGATACGCAGTATTTT

size: -
V: TRBV6-1
D: -
J: TRBJ2-5
CDR3: CASSEVLTQYF
DNA: TGTGCCAGCAGTGAAGTGCTGACCCAGTACTTC

size: -
V: TRBV5-1
D: TRBD2
J: TRBJ2-3
CDR3: CASSERGGTDTQYF
DNA: TGCGCCAGCTCTGAGCGGGGGGGCACAGATACGCAGTATTTT

size: -
V: TRBV11-2
D: -
J: TRBJ2-2
CDR3: CASSLDRTGELFF
DNA: TGTGCCAGCAGCTTGGATCGTACCGGGGAGCTGTTTTTT

size: -
V: TRBV5-1
D: -
J: TRBJ1-2
CDR3: CASSLMGQTGYTF
DNA: TGCGCCAGCAGCTTGATGGGTCAAACGGGCTACACCTTC

size: -
V: TRBV6-1
D: TRBD1
J: TRBJ1-5
CDR3: CASSDRTGGRLGQPQHF
DNA: TGTGCCAGCAGTGACCGGACAGGGGGGCGCCTCGGTCAGCCCCAGCATTTT

size: -
V: TRBV9
D: -
J: TRBJ2-1
CDR3: CASSVDTESYNEQFF
DNA: TGTGCCAGCAGCGTAGATACTGAATCCTACAATGAGCAGTTCTTC

size: -
V: TRBV15
D: -
J: TRBJ2-4
CDR3: CATSMPNPGNIQYF
DNA: TGTGCCACCAGCATGCCTAATCCGGGAAACATTCAGTACTTC